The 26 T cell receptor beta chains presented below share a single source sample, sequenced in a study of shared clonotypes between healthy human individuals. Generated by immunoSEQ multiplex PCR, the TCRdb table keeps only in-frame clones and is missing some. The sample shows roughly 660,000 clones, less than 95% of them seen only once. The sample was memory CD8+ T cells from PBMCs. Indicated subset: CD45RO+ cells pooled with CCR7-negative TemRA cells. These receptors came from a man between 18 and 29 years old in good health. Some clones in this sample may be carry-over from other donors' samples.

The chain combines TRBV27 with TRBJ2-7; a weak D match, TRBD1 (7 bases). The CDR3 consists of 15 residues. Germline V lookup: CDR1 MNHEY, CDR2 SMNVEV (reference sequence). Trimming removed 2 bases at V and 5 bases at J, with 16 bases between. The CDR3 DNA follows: TGTGCCAGCAGTTTAGGAGGGGGCTGGTCCAACGAGCAGTACTTC. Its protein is CASSLGGGWSNEQYF.

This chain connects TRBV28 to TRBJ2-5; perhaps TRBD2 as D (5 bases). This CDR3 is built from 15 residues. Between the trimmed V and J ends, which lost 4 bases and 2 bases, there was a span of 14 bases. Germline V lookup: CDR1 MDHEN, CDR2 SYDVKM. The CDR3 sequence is CASSYPRELQETQYF. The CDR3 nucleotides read TGTGCCAGCAGTTACCCACGGGAATTACAAGAGACCCAGTACTTC.

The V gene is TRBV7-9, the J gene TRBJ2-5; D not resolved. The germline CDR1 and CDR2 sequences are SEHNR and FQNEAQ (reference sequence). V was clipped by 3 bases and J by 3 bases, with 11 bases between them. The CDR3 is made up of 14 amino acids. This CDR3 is CASSFPDEKETQYF. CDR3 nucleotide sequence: TGTGCCAGCAGCTTCCCAGATGAAAAAGAGACCCAGTACTTC.

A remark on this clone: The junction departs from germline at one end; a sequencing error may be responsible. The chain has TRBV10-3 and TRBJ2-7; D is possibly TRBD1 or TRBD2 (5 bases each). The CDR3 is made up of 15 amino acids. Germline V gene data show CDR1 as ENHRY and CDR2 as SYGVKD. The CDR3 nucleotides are TGTGCCATCAGATTCGACGGGACCGCGACCTACGAGCGGTACTTC. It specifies CAIRFDGTATYERYF.

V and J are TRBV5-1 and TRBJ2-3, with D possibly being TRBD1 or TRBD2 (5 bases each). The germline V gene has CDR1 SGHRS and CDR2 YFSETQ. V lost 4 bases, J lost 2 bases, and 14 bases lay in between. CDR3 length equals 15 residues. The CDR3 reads CASSRDGIFTDTQYF. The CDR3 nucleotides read TGCGCCAGCAGCCGGGACGGGATATTCACAGATACGCAGTATTTT.

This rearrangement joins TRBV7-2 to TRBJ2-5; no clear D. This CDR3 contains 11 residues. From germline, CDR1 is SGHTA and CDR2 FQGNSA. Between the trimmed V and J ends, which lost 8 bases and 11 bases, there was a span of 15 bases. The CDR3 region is CASEEYGEQYF. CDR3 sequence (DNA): TGTGCCAGCGAGGAGTACGGTGAGCAGTACTTC.

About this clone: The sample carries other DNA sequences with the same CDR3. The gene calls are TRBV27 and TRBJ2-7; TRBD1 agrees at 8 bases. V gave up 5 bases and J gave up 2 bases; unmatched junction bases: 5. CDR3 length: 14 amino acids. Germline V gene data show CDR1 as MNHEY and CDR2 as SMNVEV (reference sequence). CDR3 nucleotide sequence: TGTGCCAGCAGTGCCGGGACAGGAGCCTACGAGCAGTACTTC. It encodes CASSAGTGAYEQYF.

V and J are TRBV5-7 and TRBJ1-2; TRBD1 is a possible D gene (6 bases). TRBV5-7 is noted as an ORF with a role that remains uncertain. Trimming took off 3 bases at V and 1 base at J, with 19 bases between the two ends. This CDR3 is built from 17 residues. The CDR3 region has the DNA TGTGCCAGCAGCTACCAGCACAGGGACCCCTATAACTATGGCTACACCTTC. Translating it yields CASSYQHRDPYNYGYTF.

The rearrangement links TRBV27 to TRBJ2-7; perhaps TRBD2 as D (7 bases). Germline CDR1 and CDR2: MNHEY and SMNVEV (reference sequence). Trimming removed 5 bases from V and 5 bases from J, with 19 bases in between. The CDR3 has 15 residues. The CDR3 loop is CASSPWGGGWHEQYF. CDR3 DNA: TGTGCCAGCAGTCCGTGGGGGGGCGGGTGGCACGAGCAGTACTTC.

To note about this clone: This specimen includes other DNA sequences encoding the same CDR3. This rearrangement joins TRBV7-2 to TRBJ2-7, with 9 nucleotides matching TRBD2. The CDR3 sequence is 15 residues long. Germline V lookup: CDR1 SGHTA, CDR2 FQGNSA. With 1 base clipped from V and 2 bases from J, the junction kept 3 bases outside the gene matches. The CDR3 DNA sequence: TGTGCCAGCAGCTTAGATTTAGCGGGGGCCTACGAGCAGTACTTC. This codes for CASSLDLAGAYEQYF.

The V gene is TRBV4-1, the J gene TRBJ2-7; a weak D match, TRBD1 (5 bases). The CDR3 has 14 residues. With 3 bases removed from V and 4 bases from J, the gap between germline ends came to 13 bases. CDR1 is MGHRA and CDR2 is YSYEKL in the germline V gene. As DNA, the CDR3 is TGCGCCAGCAGCCAGGGGCCGGAATGGTACGAGCAGTACTTC. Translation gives CASSQGPEWYEQYF.

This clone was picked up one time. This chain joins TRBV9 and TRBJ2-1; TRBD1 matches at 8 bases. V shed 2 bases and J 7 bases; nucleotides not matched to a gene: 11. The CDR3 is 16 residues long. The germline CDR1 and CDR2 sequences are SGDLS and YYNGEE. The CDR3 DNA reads TGTGCCAGCAGCGTTCTCATTGGACAGGGAATGAATGAGCAGTTCTTC. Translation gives CASSVLIGQGMNEQFF.

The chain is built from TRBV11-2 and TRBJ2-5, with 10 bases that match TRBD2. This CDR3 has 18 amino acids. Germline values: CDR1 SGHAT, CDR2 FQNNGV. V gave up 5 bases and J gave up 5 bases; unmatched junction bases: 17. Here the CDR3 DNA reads TGTGCCAGCAGCCATTGGCCCATAGCGGGAGGAGGGAGTGAGACCCAGTACTTC. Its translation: CASSHWPIAGGGSETQYF.

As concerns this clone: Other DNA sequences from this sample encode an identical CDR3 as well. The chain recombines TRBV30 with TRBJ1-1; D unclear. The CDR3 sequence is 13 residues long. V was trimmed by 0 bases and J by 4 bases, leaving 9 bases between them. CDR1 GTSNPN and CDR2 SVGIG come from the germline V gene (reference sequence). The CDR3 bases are TGTGCCTGGAGTGTAGGTGGCAGCACTGAAGCTTTCTTT. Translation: CAWSVGGSTEAFF.

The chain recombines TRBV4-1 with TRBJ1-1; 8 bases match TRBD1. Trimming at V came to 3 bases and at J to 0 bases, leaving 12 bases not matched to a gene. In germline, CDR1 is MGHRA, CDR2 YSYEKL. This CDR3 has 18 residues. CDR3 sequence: CASSQVGGTGLMNTEAFF. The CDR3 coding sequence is TGCGCCAGCAGCCAGGTTGGCGGGACAGGACTTATGAACACTGAAGCTTTCTTT.

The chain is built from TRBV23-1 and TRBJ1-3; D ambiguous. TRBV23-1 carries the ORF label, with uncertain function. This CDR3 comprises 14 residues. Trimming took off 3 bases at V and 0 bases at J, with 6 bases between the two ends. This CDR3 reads CASSHRTSGNTIYF. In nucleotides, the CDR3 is TGCGCCAGCAGTCACCGGACCTCTGGAAACACCATATATTTT.

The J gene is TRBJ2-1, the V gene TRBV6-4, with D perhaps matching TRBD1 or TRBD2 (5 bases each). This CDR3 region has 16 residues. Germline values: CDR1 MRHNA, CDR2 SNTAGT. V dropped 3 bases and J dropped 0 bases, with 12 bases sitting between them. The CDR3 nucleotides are TGTGCCAGCAGTGAAGACGGGACGGCCTCCTACAATGAGCAGTTCTTC. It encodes CASSEDGTASYNEQFF.

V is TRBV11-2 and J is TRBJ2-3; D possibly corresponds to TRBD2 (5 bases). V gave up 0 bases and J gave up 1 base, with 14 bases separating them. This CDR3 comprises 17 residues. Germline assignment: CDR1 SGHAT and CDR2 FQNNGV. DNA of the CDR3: TGTGCCAGCAGCTTAGATCCCCCGCGGGTTCGCACAGATACGCAGTATTTT. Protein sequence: CASSLDPPRVRTDTQYF.

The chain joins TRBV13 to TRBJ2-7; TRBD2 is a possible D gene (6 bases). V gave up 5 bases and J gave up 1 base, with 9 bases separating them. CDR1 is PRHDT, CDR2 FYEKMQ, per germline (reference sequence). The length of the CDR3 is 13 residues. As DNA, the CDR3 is TGTGCCAGCAGCCCCGGGGGATCCTACGAGCAGTACTTC. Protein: CASSPGGSYEQYF.

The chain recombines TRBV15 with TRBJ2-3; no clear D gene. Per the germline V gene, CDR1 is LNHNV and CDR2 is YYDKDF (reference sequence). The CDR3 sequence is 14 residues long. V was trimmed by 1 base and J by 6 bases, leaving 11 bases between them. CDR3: CATSRVGPPDTQYF. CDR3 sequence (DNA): TGTGCCACCAGCAGAGTCGGGCCCCCGGATACGCAGTATTTT.

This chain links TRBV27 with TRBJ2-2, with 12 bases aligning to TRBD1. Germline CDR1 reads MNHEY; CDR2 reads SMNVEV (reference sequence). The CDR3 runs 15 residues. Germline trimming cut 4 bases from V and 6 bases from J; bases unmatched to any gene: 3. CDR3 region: CASSWDRGLAGELFF. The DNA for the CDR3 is TGTGCCAGCAGTTGGGACAGGGGGCTCGCCGGGGAGCTGTTTTTT.

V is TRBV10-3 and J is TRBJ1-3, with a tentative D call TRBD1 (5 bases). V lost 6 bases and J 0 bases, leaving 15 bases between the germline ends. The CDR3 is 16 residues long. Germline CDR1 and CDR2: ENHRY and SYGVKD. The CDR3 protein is CAIRPPDSFSGNTIYF. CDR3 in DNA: TGTGCCATCAGGCCGCCAGACAGCTTCTCTGGAAACACCATATATTTT.

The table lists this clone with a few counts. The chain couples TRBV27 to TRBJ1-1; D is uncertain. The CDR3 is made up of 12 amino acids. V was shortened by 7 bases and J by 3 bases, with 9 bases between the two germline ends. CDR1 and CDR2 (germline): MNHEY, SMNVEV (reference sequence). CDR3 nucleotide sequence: TGTGCCAGCATGACGGGAGACACTGAAGCTTTCTTT. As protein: CASMTGDTEAFF.

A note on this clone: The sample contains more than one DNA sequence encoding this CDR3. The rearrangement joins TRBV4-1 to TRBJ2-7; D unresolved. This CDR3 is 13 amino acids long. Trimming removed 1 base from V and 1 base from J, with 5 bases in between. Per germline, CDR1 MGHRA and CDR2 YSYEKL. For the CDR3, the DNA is TGCGCCAGCAGCCAAGTCTTTTCCTACGAGCAGTACTTC. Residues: CASSQVFSYEQYF.

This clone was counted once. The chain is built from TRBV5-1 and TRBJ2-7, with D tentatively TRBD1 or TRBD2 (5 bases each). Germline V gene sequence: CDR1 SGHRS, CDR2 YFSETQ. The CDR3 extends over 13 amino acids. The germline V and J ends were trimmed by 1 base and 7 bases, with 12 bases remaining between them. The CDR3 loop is CASSLSWGREQYF. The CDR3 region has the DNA TGCGCCAGCAGCTTGAGTTGGGGGAGAGAGCAGTACTTC.

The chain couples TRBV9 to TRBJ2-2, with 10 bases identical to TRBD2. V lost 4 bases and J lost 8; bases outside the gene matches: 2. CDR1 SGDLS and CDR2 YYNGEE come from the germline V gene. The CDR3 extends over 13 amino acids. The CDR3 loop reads CASSNSGRGELFF. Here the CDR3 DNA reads TGTGCCAGCAGCAATAGCGGGAGGGGGGAGCTGTTTTTT. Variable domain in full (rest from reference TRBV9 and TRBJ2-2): DSGVTQTPKHLITATGQRVTLRCSPRSGDLSVYWYQQSLDQGLQFLIQYYNGEERAKGNILERFSAQQFPDLHSELNLSSLELGDSALYFCASSNSGRGELFFGEGSRLTVL.